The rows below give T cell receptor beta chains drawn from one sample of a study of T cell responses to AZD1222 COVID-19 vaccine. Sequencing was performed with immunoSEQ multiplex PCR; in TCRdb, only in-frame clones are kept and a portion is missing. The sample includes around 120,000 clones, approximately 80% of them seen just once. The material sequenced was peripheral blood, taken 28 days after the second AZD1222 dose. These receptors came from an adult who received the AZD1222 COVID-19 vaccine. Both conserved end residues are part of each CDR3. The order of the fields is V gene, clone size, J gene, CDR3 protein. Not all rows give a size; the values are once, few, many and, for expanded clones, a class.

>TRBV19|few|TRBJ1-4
CASSIDGRFRREKLFF
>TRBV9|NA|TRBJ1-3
CASSVGWGTGNTIYF
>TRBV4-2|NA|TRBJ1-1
CASSQSENTEAFF
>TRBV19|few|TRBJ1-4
CASSIQGFREEKLFF
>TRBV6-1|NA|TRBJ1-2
CASSEMSSDGYTF
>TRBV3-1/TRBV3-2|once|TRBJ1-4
CASSQFQGTEKLFF
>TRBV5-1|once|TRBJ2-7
CASSLGGGTVYEQYF
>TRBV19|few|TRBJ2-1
CASSQLAGATYNEQFF
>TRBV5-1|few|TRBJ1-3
CASSSGGIRDTIYF
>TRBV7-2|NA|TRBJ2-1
CASERIGGYEQFF
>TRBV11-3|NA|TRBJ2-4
CASSPGGEGAKNIQYF
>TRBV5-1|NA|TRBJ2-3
CASSWGLAGTVTDTQYF
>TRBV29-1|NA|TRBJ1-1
CSAAGEGTEAFF
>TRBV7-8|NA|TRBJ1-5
CASTQWDRGVGQPQHF
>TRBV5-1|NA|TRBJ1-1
CASSDAGQGARTEAFF
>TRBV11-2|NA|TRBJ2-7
CASSFDRDYEQYF
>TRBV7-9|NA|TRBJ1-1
CASSATRWTEAFF
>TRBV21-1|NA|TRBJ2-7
CATLIGLDPYEQYF
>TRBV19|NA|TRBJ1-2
CASTQGRTGWAYGYTF
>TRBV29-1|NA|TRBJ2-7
CSVWGTGGAKGSYEQYF
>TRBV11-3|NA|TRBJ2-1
CASSPNGGTTNEQFF
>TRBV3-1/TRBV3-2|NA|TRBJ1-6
CASSQEPSSRINSPLHF
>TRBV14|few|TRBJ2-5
CASSQEWKRGYQETQYF
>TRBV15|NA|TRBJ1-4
CATSPRRTGTTNEKLFF
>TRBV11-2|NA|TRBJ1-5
CASSLSGAENQPQHF
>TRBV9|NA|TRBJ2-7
CASSVGPPDEQYF
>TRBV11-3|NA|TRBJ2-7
CASSPSRASYEQYF
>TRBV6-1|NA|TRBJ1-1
CASSYEGRNTEAFF
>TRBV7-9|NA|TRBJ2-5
CASSLDGEETQYF
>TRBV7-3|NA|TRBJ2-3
CASSLGDRGADTQYF